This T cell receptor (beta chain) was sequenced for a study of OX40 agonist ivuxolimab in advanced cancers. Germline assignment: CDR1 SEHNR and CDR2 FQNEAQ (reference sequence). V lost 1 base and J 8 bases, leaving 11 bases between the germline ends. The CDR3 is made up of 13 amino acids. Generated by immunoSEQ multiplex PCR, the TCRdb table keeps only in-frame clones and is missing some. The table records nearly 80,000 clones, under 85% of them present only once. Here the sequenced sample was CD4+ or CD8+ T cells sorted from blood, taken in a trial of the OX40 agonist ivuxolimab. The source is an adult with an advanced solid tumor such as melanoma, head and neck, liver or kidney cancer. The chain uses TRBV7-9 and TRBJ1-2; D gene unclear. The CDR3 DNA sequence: TGTGCCAGCAGCTTAGTACCCGTAAACGGCTACACCTTC. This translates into CASSLVPVNGYTF.